The subject of this entry is one TCR beta chain. No antigen is known for it. Germline V CDR1 and CDR2: LGHDT, YNNKEL (reference sequence). Trimming took off 4 bases at V and 3 bases at J, with 10 bases between the two ends. This CDR3 spans 14 amino acids. Sequencing was performed with immunoSEQ multiplex PCR; in TCRdb, only in-frame clones are kept and a portion is missing. This sample has about 180,000 clones; approximately 94% occur once, and the top ten carry less than 3%. This sample stems from a study of T cell responses to AZD1222 COVID-19 vaccine. Study-level results: No repertoire was sampled before or during the peak T cell response, only after it.

The sequence was collected from an adult in good health. The J gene is TRBJ1-5, the V gene TRBV3-1 (or the pseudogene TRBV3-2), with unresolved D. The sequencing here drew on peripheral blood, taken on day 0 of AZD1222 vaccination. This CDR3 reads CASSLGSLNQPQHF. The CDR3 nucleotides read TGTGCCAGCAGCCTCGGCAGCCTCAATCAGCCCCAGCATTTT.